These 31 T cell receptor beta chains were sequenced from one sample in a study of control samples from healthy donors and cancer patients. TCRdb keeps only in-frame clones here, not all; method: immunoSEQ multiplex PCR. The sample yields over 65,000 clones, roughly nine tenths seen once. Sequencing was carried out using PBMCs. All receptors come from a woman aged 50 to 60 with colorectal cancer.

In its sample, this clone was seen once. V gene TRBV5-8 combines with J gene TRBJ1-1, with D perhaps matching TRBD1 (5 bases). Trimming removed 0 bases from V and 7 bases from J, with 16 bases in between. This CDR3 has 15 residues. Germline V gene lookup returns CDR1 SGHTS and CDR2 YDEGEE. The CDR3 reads CASSLAPTGGYEAFF. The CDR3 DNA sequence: TGTGCCAGCAGCTTGGCCCCGACGGGGGGATATGAAGCTTTCTTT.

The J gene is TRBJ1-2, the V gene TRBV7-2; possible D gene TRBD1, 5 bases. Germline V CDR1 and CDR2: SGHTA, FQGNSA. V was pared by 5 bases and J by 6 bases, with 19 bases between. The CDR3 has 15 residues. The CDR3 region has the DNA TGTGCCAGCAGCCCCAACGGTCAGGGAGTAGATGGCTACACCTTC. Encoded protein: CASSPNGQGVDGYTF.

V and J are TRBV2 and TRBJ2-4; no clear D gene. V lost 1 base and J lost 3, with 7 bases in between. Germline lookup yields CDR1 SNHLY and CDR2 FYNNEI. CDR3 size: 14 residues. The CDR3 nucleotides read TGTGCCAGCAGTGAAGACACTGTCAAAAACATTCAGTACTTC. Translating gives CASSEDTVKNIQYF.

As DNA, the CDR3 is TGTGCCTCAGAACAGGGAAACGGGGAGACCCAGTACTTC. It specifies CASEQGNGETQYF. The chain uses TRBV30 and TRBJ2-5; maybe TRBD1 (6 bases). V lost 7 bases and J lost 5, with 17 bases in between. The CDR3 extends over 13 amino acids. Germline V CDR1 and CDR2: GTSNPN, SVGIG (reference sequence).

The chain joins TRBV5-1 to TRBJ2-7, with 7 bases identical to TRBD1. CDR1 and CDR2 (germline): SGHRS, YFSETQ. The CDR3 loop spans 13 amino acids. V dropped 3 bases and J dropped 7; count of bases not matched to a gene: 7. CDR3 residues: CASSYTGADEQYV. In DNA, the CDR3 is TGCGCCAGCAGCTACACAGGGGCGGATGAGCAGTACGTC.

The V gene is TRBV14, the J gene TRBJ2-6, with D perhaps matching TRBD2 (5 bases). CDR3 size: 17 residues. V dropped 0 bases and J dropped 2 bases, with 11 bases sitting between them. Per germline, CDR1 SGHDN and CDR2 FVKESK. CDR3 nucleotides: TGTGCCAGCAGCCAAGATCCTCGGGAACCTGGGGCCAACGTCCTGACTTTC. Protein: CASSQDPREPGANVLTF.

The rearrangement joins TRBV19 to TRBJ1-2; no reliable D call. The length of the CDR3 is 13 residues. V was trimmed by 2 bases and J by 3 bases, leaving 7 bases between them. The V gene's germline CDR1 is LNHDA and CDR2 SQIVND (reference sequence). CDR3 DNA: TGTGCCAGTAGTATAAATAGGGACTATGGCTACACCTTC. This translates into CASSINRDYGYTF.

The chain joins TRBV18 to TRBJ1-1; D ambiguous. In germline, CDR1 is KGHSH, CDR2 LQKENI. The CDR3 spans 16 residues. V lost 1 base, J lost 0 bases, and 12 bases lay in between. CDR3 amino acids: CASSPRVGGMNTEAFF. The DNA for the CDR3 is TGTGCCAGCTCACCACGGGTTGGTGGCATGAACACTGAAGCTTTCTTT.

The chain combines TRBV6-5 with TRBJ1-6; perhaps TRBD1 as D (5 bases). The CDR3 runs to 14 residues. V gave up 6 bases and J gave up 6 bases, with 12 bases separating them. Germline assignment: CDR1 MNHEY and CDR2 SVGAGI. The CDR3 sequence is CASSRDGRNSPLHF. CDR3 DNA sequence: TGTGCCAGCAGCCGGGACGGACGTAATTCACCCCTCCACTTT.

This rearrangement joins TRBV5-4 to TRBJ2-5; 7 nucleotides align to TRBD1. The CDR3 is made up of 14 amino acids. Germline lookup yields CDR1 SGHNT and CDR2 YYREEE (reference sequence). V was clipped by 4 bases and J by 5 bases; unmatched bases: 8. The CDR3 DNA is TGTGCCAGCAGCCAGACAGGGATGGATGAGACCCAGTACTTC. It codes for CASSQTGMDETQYF.

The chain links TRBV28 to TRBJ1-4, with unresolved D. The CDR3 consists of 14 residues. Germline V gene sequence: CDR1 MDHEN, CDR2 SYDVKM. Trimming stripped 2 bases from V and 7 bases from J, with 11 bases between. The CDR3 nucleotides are TGTGCCAGCAGTTTACGCGCGTTCCGTGAAAAACTGTTTTTT. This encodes CASSLRAFREKLFF.

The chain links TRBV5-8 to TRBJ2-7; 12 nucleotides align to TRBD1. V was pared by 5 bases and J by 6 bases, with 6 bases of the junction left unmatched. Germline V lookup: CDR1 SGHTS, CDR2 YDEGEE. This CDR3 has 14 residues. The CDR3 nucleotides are TGTGCCAGCAGGCCGGGACAGGGGGCAGGCGAGCAGTACGTC. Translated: CASRPGQGAGEQYV.

CDR3 nucleotides: TGTGCCAGCAGTGAGGTGGATGCTAACTATGGCTACACCTTC. As protein: CASSEVDANYGYTF. The genes are TRBV6-1 and TRBJ1-2; D uncertain. V was shortened by 3 bases and J by 0 bases, with 8 bases between the two germline ends. CDR3 size: 14 residues. The germline gives CDR1 MNHNS, CDR2 SASEGT.

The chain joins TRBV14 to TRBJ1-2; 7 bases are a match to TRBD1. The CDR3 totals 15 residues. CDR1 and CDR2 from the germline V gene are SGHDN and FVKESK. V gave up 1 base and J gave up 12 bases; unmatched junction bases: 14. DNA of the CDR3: TGTGCCAGCAGCCAAGGGGCAGGGGGTTCCTCGGGTCACACCTTC. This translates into CASSQGAGGSSGHTF.

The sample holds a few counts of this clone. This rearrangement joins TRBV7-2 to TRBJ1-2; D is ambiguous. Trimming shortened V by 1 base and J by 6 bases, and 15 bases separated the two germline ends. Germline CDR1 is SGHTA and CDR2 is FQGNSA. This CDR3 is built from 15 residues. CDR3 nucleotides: TGTGCCAGCAGCTTAGAGACACGTCCATCCCATGGCTACACCTTC. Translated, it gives CASSLETRPSHGYTF.

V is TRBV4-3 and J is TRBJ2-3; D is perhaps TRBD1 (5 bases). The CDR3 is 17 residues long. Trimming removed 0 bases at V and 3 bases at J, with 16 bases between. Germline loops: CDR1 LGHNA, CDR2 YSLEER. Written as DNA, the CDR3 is TGCGCCAGCAGCCAAGAGGGCTTCAGGGTTGGAACAGATACGCAGTATTTT. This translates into CASSQEGFRVGTDTQYF.

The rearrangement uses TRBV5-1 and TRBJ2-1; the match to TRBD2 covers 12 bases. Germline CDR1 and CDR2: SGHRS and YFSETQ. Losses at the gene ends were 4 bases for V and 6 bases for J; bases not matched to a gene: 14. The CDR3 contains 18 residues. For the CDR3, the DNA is TGCGCCAGCAGCCCTTTCGACGGACCTAGCGGGGGGGGCAATGAGCAGTTCTTC. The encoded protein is CASSPFDGPSGGGNEQFF. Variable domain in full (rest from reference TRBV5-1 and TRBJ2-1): KAGVTQTPRYLIKTRGQQVTLSCSPISGHRSVSWYQQTPGQGLQFLFEYFSETQRNKGNFPGRFSGRQFSNSRSEMNVSTLELGDSALYLCASSPFDGPSGGGNEQFFGPGTRLTVL.

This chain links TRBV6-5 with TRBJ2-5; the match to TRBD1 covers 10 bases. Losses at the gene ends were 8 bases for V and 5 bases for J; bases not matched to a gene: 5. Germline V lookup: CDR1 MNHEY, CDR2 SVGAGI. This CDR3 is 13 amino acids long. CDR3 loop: CASGDRGGETQYF. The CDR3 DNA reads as TGTGCCAGCGGGGACAGGGGAGGGGAGACCCAGTACTTC.

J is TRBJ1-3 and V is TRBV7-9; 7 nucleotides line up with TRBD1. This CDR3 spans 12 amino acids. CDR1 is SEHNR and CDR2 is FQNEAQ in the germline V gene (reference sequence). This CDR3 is CAISRGGNTIYF. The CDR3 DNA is TGTGCAATTTCCAGGGGGGGAAACACCATATATTTT.

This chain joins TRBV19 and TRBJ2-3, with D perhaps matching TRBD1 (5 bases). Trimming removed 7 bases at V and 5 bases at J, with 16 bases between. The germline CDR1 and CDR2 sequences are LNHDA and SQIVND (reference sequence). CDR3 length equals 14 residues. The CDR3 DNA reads TGTGCCAGTACCTCAGGGTCCTCAAGAGATACGCAGTATTTT. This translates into CASTSGSSRDTQYF.

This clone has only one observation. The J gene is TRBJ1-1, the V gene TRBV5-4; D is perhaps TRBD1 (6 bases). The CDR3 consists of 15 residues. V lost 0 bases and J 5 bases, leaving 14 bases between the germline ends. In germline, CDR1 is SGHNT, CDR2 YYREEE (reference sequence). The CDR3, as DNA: TGTGCCAGCAGCTTGGGGGGGCGGAGGGGTACTGAAGCTTTCTTT. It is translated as CASSLGGRRGTEAFF. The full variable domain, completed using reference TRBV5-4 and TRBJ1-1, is ETGVTQSPTHLIKTRGQQVTLRCSSQSGHNTVSWYQQALGQGPQFIFQYYREEENGRGNFPPRFSGLQFPNYSSELNVNALELDDSALYLCASSLGGRRGTEAFFGQGTRLTVV.

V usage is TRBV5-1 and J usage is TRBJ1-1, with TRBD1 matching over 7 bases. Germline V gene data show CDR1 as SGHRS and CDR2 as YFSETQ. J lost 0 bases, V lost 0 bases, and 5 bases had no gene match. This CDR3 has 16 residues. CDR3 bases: TGCGCCAGCAGCTTGGATGAGACAGGGATGAACACTGAAGCTTTCTTT. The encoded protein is CASSLDETGMNTEAFF. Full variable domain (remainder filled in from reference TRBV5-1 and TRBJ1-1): KAGVTQTPRYLIKTRGQQVTLSCSPISGHRSVSWYQQTPGQGLQFLFEYFSETQRNKGNFPGRFSGRQFSNSRSEMNVSTLELGDSALYLCASSLDETGMNTEAFFGQGTRLTVV.

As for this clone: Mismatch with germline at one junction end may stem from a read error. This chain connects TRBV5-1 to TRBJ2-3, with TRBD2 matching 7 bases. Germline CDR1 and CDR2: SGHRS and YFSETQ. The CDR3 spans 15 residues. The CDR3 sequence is CASSLGGTGTDTQYF. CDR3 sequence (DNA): TGCGCCAGCAGTTTGGGAGGGACGGGCACAGATACGCAGTATTTT.

CDR3 protein: CASSQGQGASNYGYTF. The CDR3 DNA sequence: TGCGCCAGCAGCCAGGGACAGGGGGCATCGAACTATGGCTACACCTTC. The chain is built from TRBV4-3 and TRBJ1-2, with 12 bases identical to TRBD1. Germline CDR1 LGHNA, CDR2 YSLEER. The CDR3 has 16 amino acids. V gave up 3 bases and J gave up 2 bases; unmatched junction bases: 4.

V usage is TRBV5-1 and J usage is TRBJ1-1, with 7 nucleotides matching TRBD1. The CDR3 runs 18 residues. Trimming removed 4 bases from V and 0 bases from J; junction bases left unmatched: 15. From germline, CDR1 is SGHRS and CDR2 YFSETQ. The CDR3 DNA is TGCGCCAGCAGCCGCGCGGGACAGCCAGAAACCTTGAACACTGAAGCTTTCTTT. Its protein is CASSRAGQPETLNTEAFF.

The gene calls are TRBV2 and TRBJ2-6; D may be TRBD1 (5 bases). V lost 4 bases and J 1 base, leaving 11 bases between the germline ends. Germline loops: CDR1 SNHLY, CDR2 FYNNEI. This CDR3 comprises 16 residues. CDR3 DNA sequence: TGTGCCAGCAGTGGCCAGGGAAGGTCTGGGGCCAACGTCCTGACTTTC. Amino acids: CASSGQGRSGANVLTF.

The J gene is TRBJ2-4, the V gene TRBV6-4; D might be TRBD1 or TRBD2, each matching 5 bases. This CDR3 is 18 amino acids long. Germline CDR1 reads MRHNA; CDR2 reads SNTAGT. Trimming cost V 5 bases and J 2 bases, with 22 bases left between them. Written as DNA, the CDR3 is TGTGCCAGCAGTTGGGGACGCTGGGCGCACAGGTCCAAAAACATTCAGTACTTC. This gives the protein CASSWGRWAHRSKNIQYF.

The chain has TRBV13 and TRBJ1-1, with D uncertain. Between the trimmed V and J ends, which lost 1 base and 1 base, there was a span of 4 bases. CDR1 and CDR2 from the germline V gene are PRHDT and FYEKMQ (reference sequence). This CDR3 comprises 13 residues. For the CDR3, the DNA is TGTGCCAGCAGCTTAGTTAAGAACACTGAAGCTTTCTTT. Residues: CASSLVKNTEAFF.

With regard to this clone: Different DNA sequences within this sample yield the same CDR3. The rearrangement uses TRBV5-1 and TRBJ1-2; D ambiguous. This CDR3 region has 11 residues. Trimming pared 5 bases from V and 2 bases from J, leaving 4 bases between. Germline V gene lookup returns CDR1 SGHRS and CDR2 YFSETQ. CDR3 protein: CASSSNYGYTF. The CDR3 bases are TGCGCCAGCAGTTCGAACTATGGCTACACCTTC. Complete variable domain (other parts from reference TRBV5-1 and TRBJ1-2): KAGVTQTPRYLIKTRGQQVTLSCSPISGHRSVSWYQQTPGQGLQFLFEYFSETQRNKGNFPGRFSGRQFSNSRSEMNVSTLELGDSALYLCASSSNYGYTFGSGTRLTVV.

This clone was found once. The CDR3 DNA reads TGTGCCACCAGCAGAGATTGGGGGCCCTACGAGCAGTACGTC. It is translated as CATSRDWGPYEQYV. The chain carries TRBV15 and TRBJ2-7; D is perhaps TRBD1 (6 bases). The germline gives CDR1 LNHNV, CDR2 YYDKDF (reference sequence). CDR3 length: 14 amino acids. The V gene lost 0 bases and the J gene lost 2 bases, with 8 bases spanning the gap.

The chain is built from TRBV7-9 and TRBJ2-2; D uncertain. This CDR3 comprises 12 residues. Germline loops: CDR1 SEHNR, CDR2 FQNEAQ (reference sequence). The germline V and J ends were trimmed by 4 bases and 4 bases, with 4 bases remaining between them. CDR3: CASSSFTGELFF. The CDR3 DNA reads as TGTGCCAGCAGCTCGTTCACCGGGGAGCTGTTTTTT.